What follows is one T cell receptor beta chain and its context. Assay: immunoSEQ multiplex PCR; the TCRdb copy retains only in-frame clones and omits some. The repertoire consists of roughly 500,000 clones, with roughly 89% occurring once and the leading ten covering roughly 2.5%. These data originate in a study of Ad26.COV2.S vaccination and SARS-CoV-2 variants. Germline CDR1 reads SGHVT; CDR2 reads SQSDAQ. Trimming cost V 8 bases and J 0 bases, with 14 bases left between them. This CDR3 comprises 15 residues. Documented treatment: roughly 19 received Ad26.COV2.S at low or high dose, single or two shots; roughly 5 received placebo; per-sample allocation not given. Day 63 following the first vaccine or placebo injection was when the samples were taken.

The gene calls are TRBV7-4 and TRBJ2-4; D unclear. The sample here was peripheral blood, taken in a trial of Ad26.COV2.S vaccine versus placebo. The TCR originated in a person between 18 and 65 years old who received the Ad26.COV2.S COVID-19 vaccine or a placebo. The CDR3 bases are TGTGCCAGCTGCTGGATGAGGTTAGCCAAAAACATTCAGTACTTC. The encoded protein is CASCWMRLAKNIQYF.